The T cell receptor (beta chain) under discussion was sequenced for a study of blood T cell repertoires in COVID-19. Method: immunoSEQ multiplex PCR; TCRdb's copy keeps in-frame clones and lacks some. The sample carries 200,000 to 250,000 clones, around 89% recorded once. The CDR3 totals 15 residues. V gave up 4 bases and J gave up 4 bases; unmatched junction bases: 5. Germline lookup yields CDR1 SEHNR and CDR2 FQNEAQ (reference sequence). The chain links TRBV7-9 to TRBJ2-2; 8 bases match TRBD2. Specimen: peripheral blood. The sequence was obtained from a man aged 30-40 years with COVID-19, enrolled during active disease. The CDR3 loop reads CASSSPGGATGELFF. CDR3 DNA sequence: TGTGCCAGCAGCTCCCCGGGAGGGGCCACCGGGGAGCTGTTTTTT.